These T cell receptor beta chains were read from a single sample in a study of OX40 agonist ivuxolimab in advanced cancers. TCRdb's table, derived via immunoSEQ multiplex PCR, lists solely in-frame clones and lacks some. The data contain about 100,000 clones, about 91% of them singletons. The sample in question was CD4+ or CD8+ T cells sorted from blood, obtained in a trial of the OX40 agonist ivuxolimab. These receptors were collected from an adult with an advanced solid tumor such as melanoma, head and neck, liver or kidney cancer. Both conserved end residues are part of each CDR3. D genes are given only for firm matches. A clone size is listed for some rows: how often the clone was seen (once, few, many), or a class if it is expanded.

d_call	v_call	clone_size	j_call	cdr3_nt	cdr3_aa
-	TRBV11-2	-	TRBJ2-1	TGTGCCAGCAGCTTGGCATTGTCCTACAATGAGCAGTTCTTC	CASSLALSYNEQFF
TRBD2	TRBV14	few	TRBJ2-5	TGTGCCAGCAGCCTTTGGACTAGCAAAGAGACCCAGTACTTC	CASSLWTSKETQYF
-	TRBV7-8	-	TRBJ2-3	TGTGCCAGCAGCTTAGAAGGGCGAGATACGCAGTATTTT	CASSLEGRDTQYF
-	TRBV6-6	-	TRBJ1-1	TGTGCCAGCAGTTTCGGGACTGAAGCTTTCTTT	CASSFGTEAFF
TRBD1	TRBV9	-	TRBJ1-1	TGTGCCAGCAGCGGGACAGGGGGACTTTGGGCTTTCTTT	CASSGTGGLWAFF
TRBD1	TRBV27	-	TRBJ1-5	TGTGCCAGCAGTTCGACAGGGTATCAGCCCCAGCATTTT	CASSSTGYQPQHF
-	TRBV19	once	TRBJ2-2	TGTGCCACCCCTGGGGAAGGGATATACACCGGGGAGCTGTTTTTT	CATPGEGIYTGELFF
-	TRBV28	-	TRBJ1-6	TGTGCCAGCAGCTCCCCAGCTGATAATTCACCCCTCCACTTT	CASSSPADNSPLHF
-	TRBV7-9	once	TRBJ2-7	TGTGCCAGCAGCGGTAGCTTACAGCTTTACGAGCAGTACTTC	CASSGSLQLYEQYF
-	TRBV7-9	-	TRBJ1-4	TGTGCCAGCAGCTTCCGGGAGGGTGAAAAACTGTTTTTT	CASSFREGEKLFF
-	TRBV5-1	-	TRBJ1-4	TGCGCCAGCAGTCTGGGGGCAACTAATGAAAAACTGTTTTTT	CASSLGATNEKLFF
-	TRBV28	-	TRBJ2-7	TGTGCCATCAGGGGAGACATGTCCTACGAGCAGTACTTC	CAIRGDMSYEQYF
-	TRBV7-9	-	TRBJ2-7	TGTGCCAGCAGCAGACAACTGGGCAACGACGAGCAGTACTTC	CASSRQLGNDEQYF
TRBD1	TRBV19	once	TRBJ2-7	TGTGCCAGTAGTACGTACCGGGACAGCTACGAGCAGTACTTC	CASSTYRDSYEQYF
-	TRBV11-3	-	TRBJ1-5	TGTGCCAGCAGCTTAGGCCCGGCTGAGCCCCAGCATTTT	CASSLGPAEPQHF
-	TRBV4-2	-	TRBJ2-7	TGTGCCAGCAGCCAAGCCACGGGAGCCTCCTACGAGCAGTACTTC	CASSQATGASYEQYF
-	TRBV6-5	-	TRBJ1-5	TGTGCCAGCAGTTACTCGGGTCGACTCAATCAGCCCCAGCATTTT	CASSYSGRLNQPQHF
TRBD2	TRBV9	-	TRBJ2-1	TGTGCCAGCAGCGTAGAAAAGCGGGGGGGACTCCATGAGCAGTTCTTC	CASSVEKRGGLHEQFF
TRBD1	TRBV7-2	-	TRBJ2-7	TGTGCCAGCAGCTTAGGGGACAGGCGAGACGCCTACGAGCAGTACTTC	CASSLGDRRDAYEQYF
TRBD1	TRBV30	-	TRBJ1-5	TGTGCCTGGAGTAGACAGGGTGATCAGCCCCAGCATTTT	CAWSRQGDQPQHF
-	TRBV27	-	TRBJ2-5	TGTGCCAGCACCAGAGGAGCGGGAGAGACCCAGTACTTC	CASTRGAGETQYF
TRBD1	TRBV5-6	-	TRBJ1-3	TGTGCCAGCAGCCGGACAGGGGCTGGAAACACCATATATTTT	CASSRTGAGNTIYF
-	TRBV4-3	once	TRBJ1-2	TGCGCCAGCAGCCAAGTGCGGGAAAGCTATGGCTACACCTTC	CASSQVRESYGYTF
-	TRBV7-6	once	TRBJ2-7	TGTGCCAGCAGCTTAGGGACTACAACCCCCAGGCAGTACTTC	CASSLGTTTPRQYF
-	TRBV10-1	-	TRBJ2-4	TGCGCCAGCAGTGAGGGTTTTGGGGCCAAAAACATTCAGTACTTC	CASSEGFGAKNIQYF
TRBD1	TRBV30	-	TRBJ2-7	TGTGCCTGGTCGGGACAGTACGAGCAGTACTTC	CAWSGQYEQYF
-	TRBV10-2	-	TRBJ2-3	TGCGCCAGCAGTGAGATCGGTGGGGCACTCACTAGCACAGATACGCAGTATTTT	CASSEIGGALTSTDTQYF
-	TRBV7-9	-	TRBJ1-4	TGTGCCAGCAGCTTAGCCGAGGGCGCGGGTGAAAAACTGTTTTTT	CASSLAEGAGEKLFF
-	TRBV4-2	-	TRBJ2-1	TGTGCCAGCAGCCTGTCTGGGCGGGTTTCCTACAATGAGCAGTTCTTC	CASSLSGRVSYNEQFF
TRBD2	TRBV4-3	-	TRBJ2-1	TGCGCCAGCAGCCAACCTGGACTAGCGGGAAATGAGCAGTTCTTC	CASSQPGLAGNEQFF
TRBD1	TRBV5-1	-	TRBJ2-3	TGCGCCAGCAGCTTGGGACAGGGGGCAGATACGCAGTATTTT	CASSLGQGADTQYF
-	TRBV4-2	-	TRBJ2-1	TGTGCCAGCAGTCACGGACAGAACAATGAGCAGTTCTTC	CASSHGQNNEQFF
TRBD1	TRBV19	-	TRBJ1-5	TGTGCCAGTAGTATCCGGGACAGGGGTTCGCGCAATCAGCCCCAGCATTTT	CASSIRDRGSRNQPQHF
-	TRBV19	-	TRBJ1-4	TGTGCCAGTAGATCTGGGAGTAATGAAAAACTGTTTTTT	CASRSGSNEKLFF
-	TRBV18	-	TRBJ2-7	TGTGCCAGCTCACCACGTAACATTCTCTCCTACGAGCAGTACTTC	CASSPRNILSYEQYF
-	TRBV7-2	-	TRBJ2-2	TGTGCCAGCAGTCCTACCGGGCCGCGGGGCGGGGAGCTGTTTTTT	CASSPTGPRGGELFF
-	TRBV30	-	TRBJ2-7	TGTGCCTGGAAGCGTTCGGCTTTCGAGCAGTACTTC	CAWKRSAFEQYF
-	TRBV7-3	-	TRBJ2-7	TGTGCCAGCAGCTTAGGAGCCAGCTCCTACGAGCAGTACTTC	CASSLGASSYEQYF
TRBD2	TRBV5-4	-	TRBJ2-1	TGTGCCAGCAGCTTGTCTAAAGCGGGGACCCATGTGCAGTTCTTC	CASSLSKAGTHVQFF
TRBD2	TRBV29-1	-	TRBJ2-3	TGCAGCGTTGATCTGGCGGGAGACGGGACAGATACGCAGTATTTT	CSVDLAGDGTDTQYF
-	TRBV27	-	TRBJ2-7	TGTGCCAGCAGGAACTTTGGGACGCAAGCCTACGAGCAGTACTTC	CASRNFGTQAYEQYF
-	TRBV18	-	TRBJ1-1	TGTGCCAGCTCACCGAGGACATACATGAACACTGAAGCTTTCTTT	CASSPRTYMNTEAFF
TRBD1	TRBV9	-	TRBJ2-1	TGTGCCAGCAGTGGACAGGGGCCGTCCACAGAGCAGTTCTTC	CASSGQGPSTEQFF
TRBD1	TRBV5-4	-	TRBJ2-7	TGTGCCAGCAGCTTGCGGGACAGGACGTACGAGCAGTACTTC	CASSLRDRTYEQYF
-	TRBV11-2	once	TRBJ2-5	TGTGCCAGCAGCAGTGACAGGTGGGAGACCCAGTACTTC	CASSSDRWETQYF
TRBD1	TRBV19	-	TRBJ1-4	TGTGCCAGTAGCCGACAGGGGGCAACTAATGAAAAACTGTTTTTT	CASSRQGATNEKLFF
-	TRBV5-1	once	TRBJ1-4	TGCGCCAGCAGCCACCAGACAGGAGCAACTAATGAAAAACTGTTTTTT	CASSHQTGATNEKLFF
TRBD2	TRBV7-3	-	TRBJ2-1	TGTGCCAGCAGCTTAACCAGTGTGTCTAGCGGGAGGGACAATGAGCAGTTCTTC	CASSLTSVSSGRDNEQFF